The clone carrying this T cell receptor beta chain was seen a handful of times. The antigen is not known. Losses at the gene ends were 2 bases for V and 4 bases for J; bases not matched to a gene: 4. CDR3 size: 15 residues. The V gene's germline CDR1 is MGHDK and CDR2 SYGVNS. This record comes from a study of identical twins. Everyone who donated was a healthy Caucasian. Points from the study as a whole: The authors noted that invariant MAIT and iNKT cells could partly confound zero-insertion analyses.

With template switching, a universal primer site was added, and the cDNA carried unique molecular identifiers. Each CDR3 protein gets one entry after TCRdb re-called the 5' RACE reads with MiXCR. Altogether 200,000 to 250,000 distinct CDR3 sequences are present, 6% to 9% being singletons, with the ten largest covering about 1.8%. These data were also filed under a second study, of yellow fever vaccine responses in identical twins.

The sample taken for sequencing was memory (CD45RO+) T cells sorted from blood. The rearrangement links TRBV25-1 to TRBJ1-1; 10 nucleotides align to TRBD1. This receptor was taken from a woman between 18 and 30 years old in good health. CDR3: CASSEQRTGGTEAFF. CDR3 sequence (DNA): TGTGCCAGCAGTGAACAGCGGACAGGGGGCACTGAAGCTTTCTTT.